This T cell receptor beta chain was found in a study of blood T cell repertoires in COVID-19. Study overall: Samples taken during acute and convalescent COVID-19 were collected in the United States, Italy and Spain. Sources were T cells, B-cell-depleted T cells, or PBMCs; the material itself was cDNA or gDNA.

As processed by the authors: Cell counts per sample came from amplifying reference gene primers. Profiled with immunoSEQ multiplex PCR; TCRdb holds only in-frame clones, not every one. V, J and clone size are those of that table, while D and trimming were read from the DNA. This sample yields about 140,000 clones, of which 88% are seen a single time; roughly 1.4% belongs to the top ten. This clone appeared a few times. V lost 10 bases and J lost 2; bases outside the gene matches: 3. This CDR3 region has 12 residues. The germline gives CDR1 MDHEN, CDR2 SYDVKM. The specimen sequenced was peripheral blood. The chain couples TRBV28 to TRBJ1-2; 8 nucleotides line up with TRBD1. The receptor comes from a woman in her sixties or seventies with acute or convalescent COVID-19. The CDR3 nucleotides read TGTGCCACAGGGGGCCGGAACTATGGCTACACCTTC. Translating gives CATGGRNYGYTF.